What follows are 22 T cell receptor beta chains derived from one specimen sequenced in a study of blood T cell repertoires in COVID-19 (dated by TCRdb to about 2020). Libraries were made using the immunoSEQ multiplex PCR assay. TCRdb carries this immuneACCESS record with in-frame sequences only. Its versions omit some clonotypes, under half of them owing to an unresolved V gene in the studies checked, with the rest unexplained. In all, the sample holds roughly 190,000 clones, and around 82% of those were seen once. Roughly 3% of the sample belongs to the ten largest clones. The source material was peripheral blood. These receptors were taken from a human donor with acute or convalescent COVID-19. The donor label of this sample is uncertain.

This chain uses TRBV15 with TRBJ1-3; D unclear. The CDR3 length is 16 residues. The V gene lost 5 bases and the J gene lost 0 bases, with 14 bases spanning the gap. Germline CDR1 reads LNHNV; CDR2 reads YYDKDF (reference sequence). The CDR3 DNA reads TGTGCCACCAGCGGGCGACTGGGGAGCTCTGGAAACACCATATATTTT. The encoded protein is CATSGRLGSSGNTIYF. The full variable domain, rest sourced from reference TRBV15 and TRBJ1-3, is DAMVIQNPRYQVTQFGKPVTLSCSQTLNHNVMYWYQQKSSQAPKLLFHYYDKDFNNEADTPDNFQSRRPNTSFCFLDIRSPGLGDTAMYLCATSGRLGSSGNTIYFGEGSWLTVV.

V gene TRBV7-8 combines with J gene TRBJ2-3, with 8 bases that match TRBD1. Germline CDR1 SGHVS, CDR2 FQNEAQ. With V trimmed by 5 bases and J by 2 bases, 6 bases remained unmatched. The CDR3 covers 15 residues. The CDR3 protein is CASSLGQVVTDTQYF. CDR3 DNA: TGTGCCAGCAGCCTGGGACAGGTTGTCACAGATACGCAGTATTTT.

The rearrangement links TRBV5-1 to TRBJ2-3; maybe TRBD2 (7 bases). V was trimmed by 4 bases and J by 5 bases, leaving 20 bases between them. This CDR3 spans 16 amino acids. Germline V gene lookup returns CDR1 SGHRS and CDR2 YFSETQ. CDR3 residues: CASSPRGGGGKDTQYF. Written as DNA, the CDR3 is TGCGCCAGCAGCCCGAGGGGCGGGGGCGGTAAAGATACGCAGTATTTT.

CDR3 sequence (DNA): TGTGCCAGTAATACGGACGGGCGGGTCGGGGAGCTGTTTTTT. It translates to CASNTDGRVGELFF. J is TRBJ2-2 and V is TRBV19; maybe TRBD2 (5 bases). Germline lookup yields CDR1 LNHDA and CDR2 SQIVND (reference sequence). This CDR3 spans 14 amino acids. V lost 7 bases to trimming and J lost 7 bases, with 16 bases between them.

CDR3: CASSFGRDTIYF. The CDR3 DNA reads TGTGCCAGCAGTTTTGGGAGGGACACCATATATTTT. This rearrangement joins TRBV12-3 or TRBV12-4 to TRBJ1-3; D is unclear. CDR3 length: 12 amino acids. The germline V and J ends were trimmed by 3 bases and 8 bases, with 8 bases remaining between them.

The rearrangement joins TRBV2 to TRBJ1-4, with 8 bases aligning to TRBD1. The CDR3 is 13 amino acids. J was trimmed by 5 bases and V by 11 bases; bases with no gene match: 7. Germline CDR1 SNHLY, CDR2 FYNNEI. CDR3 sequence reads: CAGKTGANEKLFF. The CDR3 region has the DNA TGTGCCGGGAAGACAGGGGCCAATGAAAAACTGTTTTTT.

This rearrangement joins TRBV20-1 to TRBJ2-1; 8 bases fit TRBD2. The V and J ends lost 3 bases and 1 base, in that order; junction bases with no gene match: 2. Germline V lookup: CDR1 DFQATT, CDR2 SNEGSKA (reference sequence). This CDR3 comprises 14 residues. CDR3 amino acids: CSASKRGSYNEQFF. CDR3 in DNA: TGCAGTGCTAGTAAGCGGGGGTCCTACAATGAGCAGTTCTTC.

The gene calls are TRBV7-9 and TRBJ2-1; TRBD1 might be the D (5 bases). The V and J ends lost 2 bases and 5 bases respectively, with 13 bases between them. The germline V gene has CDR1 SEHNR and CDR2 FQNEAQ (reference sequence). The CDR3 is 15 amino acids. As DNA, the CDR3 is TGTGCCAGCAGCTTAACTGGGCCCAGGGACAATGAGCAGTTCTTC. Its translation: CASSLTGPRDNEQFF.

The chain links TRBV6-5 to TRBJ2-5, with TRBD1 identical over 11 bases. The CDR3 consists of 14 residues. CDR1 is MNHEY and CDR2 is SVGAGI in the germline V gene. V shed 8 bases, J shed 4 bases, and the junction held 6 bases outside the gene matches. In DNA, the CDR3 is TGTGCCAGCGAAAGGACAGGGGGCGTAGAGACCCAGTACTTC. Protein product: CASERTGGVETQYF.

The chain couples TRBV3-1 (or the pseudogene TRBV3-2) to TRBJ1-5; the D is unclear. The CDR3 totals 15 residues. Trimming removed 6 bases from V and 1 base from J, with 13 bases in between. CDR1 and CDR2 (germline): LGHDT, YNNKEL (reference sequence). In DNA form, the CDR3 reads TGTGCCAGCAGTCATGCGGGGTCGAGCAATCAGCCCCAGCATTTT. It codes for CASSHAGSSNQPQHF.

The chain employs TRBV6-1 and TRBJ1-2, with TRBD1 matching over 8 bases. This CDR3 is 15 amino acids long. CDR1 is MNHNS, CDR2 SASEGT, per germline. J gave up 8 bases and V 1 base, and 9 bases lay outside the gene matches. CDR3 protein: CASSEGWTGNGGYTF. The CDR3 coding sequence is TGTGCCAGCAGTGAAGGATGGACAGGGAACGGAGGCTACACCTTC.

DNA for the CDR3: TGCGCCAGCAGCTTTACAGGGAACACTGAAGCTTTCTTT. Its protein product is CASSFTGNTEAFF. V is TRBV5-1 and J is TRBJ1-1, with D perhaps matching TRBD1 (5 bases). Germline lookup yields CDR1 SGHRS and CDR2 YFSETQ. The CDR3 loop spans 13 amino acids. V gave up 2 bases and J gave up 1 base, with 6 bases separating them.

The V gene is TRBV6-5, the J gene TRBJ1-1, with 7 bases identical to TRBD1. This CDR3 contains 15 residues. Unmatched junction bases numbered 14, after V lost 7 bases and J lost 6 bases. CDR1 MNHEY and CDR2 SVGAGI come from the germline V gene. The CDR3 protein is CASNPNRGWAPEAFF. For the CDR3, the DNA is TGTGCCAGCAACCCAAACAGGGGCTGGGCTCCTGAAGCTTTCTTT.

The rearrangement uses TRBV7-8 and TRBJ1-1, with D unclear. CDR1 SGHVS and CDR2 FQNEAQ come from the germline V gene. Trimming stripped 5 bases from V and 4 bases from J, with 11 bases between. CDR3 length: 13 residues. The chain's CDR3 is CASSPGGGTEAFF. Written as DNA, the CDR3 is TGTGCCAGCAGCCCCGGTGGAGGCACTGAAGCTTTCTTT.

The chain carries TRBV11-1 and TRBJ2-5; possible D gene TRBD1, 5 bases. V lost 5 bases and J 5 bases, leaving 6 bases between the germline ends. Per germline, CDR1 SGHAT and CDR2 FQDESV (reference sequence). The CDR3 is 11 residues long. The CDR3 spells CASSPGETQYF. The CDR3, as DNA: TGTGCCAGCAGCCCAGGGGAGACCCAGTACTTC.

The rearrangement links TRBV7-6 to TRBJ1-1; unclear D gene. Germline V lookup: CDR1 SGHVS, CDR2 FNYEAQ. This CDR3 comprises 13 residues. Trimming shortened V by 0 bases and J by 1 base, and 3 bases separated the two germline ends. The CDR3 coding sequence is TGTGCCAGCAGCTTAGCGCGGAACACTGAAGCTTTCTTT. Its protein product is CASSLARNTEAFF. Full variable domain (rest looked up from reference TRBV7-6 and TRBJ1-1): GAGVSQSPRYKVTKRGQDVALRCDPISGHVSLYWYRQALGQGPEFLTYFNYEAQQDKSGLPNDRFSAERPEGSISTLTIQRTEQRDSAMYRCASSLARNTEAFFGQGTRLTVV.

The chain links TRBV27 to TRBJ1-5; TRBD1 matches at 7 bases. The trim removed 4 bases at V and 7 bases at J, leaving 4 bases unmatched. CDR3 length: 13 residues. The germline CDR1 and CDR2 sequences are MNHEY and SMNVEV (reference sequence). The CDR3 region has the DNA TGTGCCAGCAGTTGGACAGGTGGCCAGCCCCAGCATTTT. It yields the protein CASSWTGGQPQHF.

This chain links TRBV2 with TRBJ2-1; 7 bases are a match to TRBD2. V lost 6 bases to trimming and J lost 7 bases; unmatched junction nucleotides: 6. Germline CDR1 reads SNHLY; CDR2 reads FYNNEI. The CDR3 is 13 residues long. CDR3 loop: CASSLWGGNEQFF. The CDR3 nucleotides are TGTGCCAGCAGCCTTTGGGGGGGGAATGAGCAGTTCTTC.

The chain recombines TRBV9 with TRBJ2-7, with a possible D match to TRBD1 (6 bases). V lost 3 bases to trimming and J lost 3 bases, with 16 bases between them. Germline assignment: CDR1 SGDLS and CDR2 YYNGEE. The CDR3 runs 15 residues. The CDR3 reads CASSATGTRIYEQYF. The CDR3 DNA sequence: TGTGCCAGCAGCGCAACCGGGACAAGAATCTACGAGCAGTACTTC.

This clone occurred once. J is TRBJ2-7 and V is TRBV19; a possible D gene is TRBD2 (6 bases). V lost 5 bases and J 1 base, leaving 9 bases between the germline ends. The CDR3 consists of 13 residues. Per the germline V gene, CDR1 is LNHDA and CDR2 is SQIVND (reference sequence). CDR3 nucleotide sequence: TGTGCCAGTAGTCTGGGAGGTTCCTACGAGCAGTACTTC. It specifies CASSLGGSYEQYF.

V is TRBV12-5 and J is TRBJ1-2, with 8 bases matching TRBD1. The ends lost 5 bases at V and 8 bases at J; junction bases unmatched: 7. The CDR3 has 13 amino acids. Germline V CDR1 and CDR2: LGHNT, FRNRAP. DNA of the CDR3: TGTGCTAGTGGTCTGCCCCCAGGGGGCGGCTACACCTTC. Encoded protein: CASGLPPGGGYTF.

J is TRBJ2-7 and V is TRBV5-4; TRBD2 agrees at 11 bases. The CDR3 consists of 17 residues. After removal of 2 bases from V and 3 bases from J, the junction contained 10 bases not matched to a gene. Germline lookup yields CDR1 SGHNT and CDR2 YYREEE (reference sequence). The CDR3 DNA reads as TGTGCCAGCAGCTTTGGAATAGCGGGAGGGCCTCTCTACGAGCAGTACTTC. Its translation is CASSFGIAGGPLYEQYF.